The 3 T cell receptor beta chains given below trace back to one sample, sequenced in a study of OX40 agonist ivuxolimab in advanced cancers. Only in-frame clones appear in the TCRdb table, and some are missing; sequencing was by immunoSEQ multiplex PCR. The sample has over 65,000 clones, 90% to 95% seen once. The sequences come from CD4+ or CD8+ T cells sorted from blood, collected in a trial of the OX40 agonist ivuxolimab. The receptors here all came from an adult with an advanced solid tumor such as melanoma, head and neck, liver or kidney cancer.

The gene calls are TRBV1 and TRBJ2-3; TRBD1 is the table's D call and was not checked against the DNA. TRBV1 represents a pseudogene. The CDR3 spans 12 residues. CDR3 nucleotides: TGCACCAGCAGCCAACAAACAGATACGCAGTATTTT. It encodes CTSSQQTDTQYF.

The rearrangement uses TRBV5-1 and TRBJ1-4; D may be TRBD1 (5 bases). The CDR3 sequence is 14 residues long. With 4 bases removed from V and 7 bases from J, the gap between germline ends came to 14 bases. In germline, CDR1 is SGHRS, CDR2 YFSETQ. CDR3: CASSPTGPSEKLFF. In DNA, the CDR3 is TGCGCCAGCAGCCCAACGGGACCCAGTGAAAAACTGTTTTTT.

The chain has TRBV18 and TRBJ1-5; D gene uncertain. Germline V gene lookup returns CDR1 KGHSH and CDR2 LQKENI. The ends were cut back, 3 bases at V and 0 bases at J, with 12 bases in the middle. The CDR3 runs to 16 residues. This CDR3 is CASSPLQQNSNQPQHF. CDR3 nucleotide sequence: TGTGCCAGCTCACCTCTACAGCAAAATAGCAATCAGCCCCAGCATTTT.